Presented here are 2 T cell receptor beta chains from one specimen sequenced in a study of T-cell memory formation after mild COVID-19. TCRdb analysed the 5' RACE reads with MiXCR anew, one entry per CDR3 protein. The table includes just over 350,000 distinct CDR3 sequences, approximately 15% detected once. Sequencing was carried out using PBMCs or a T cell subset sorted from them (not recorded which). The receptor source for this set is a man aged 18 to 30 who had mild COVID-19 (a few samples of this study predate the infection). Cell type and time point are not known.

This clonotype came up a few times. The chain couples TRBV11-2 to TRBJ2-3; D remains unclear. This CDR3 is 15 amino acids long. With 1 base removed from V and 0 bases from J, the gap between germline ends came to 8 bases. Per germline, CDR1 SGHAT and CDR2 FQNNGV. CDR3 region: CASSLVGRSTDTQYF. Here the CDR3 DNA reads TGTGCCAGCAGCTTAGTAGGGCGGAGCACAGATACGCAGTATTTT.

V is TRBV2 and J is TRBJ2-3, with D unclear. Trimming took 1 base from V and 0 from J, leaving 14 bases between them. The CDR3 loop spans 17 amino acids. Germline values: CDR1 SNHLY, CDR2 FYNNEI. The CDR3 coding sequence is TGTGCCAGCAGTGAAGGGGCGAGGAAAGTGAGCACAGATACGCAGTATTTT. This sequence encodes CASSEGARKVSTDTQYF.